The 14 T cell receptor beta chains reported below all come from one sample, sequenced in a study of tumor T cells in aggressive B-cell lymphoma. Using immunoSEQ multiplex PCR, the repertoire was profiled, and TCRdb retains in-frame clones only, with some absent. The sample gives some 370 clones, about 87% of which show up once; over 13% is in the top ten. The sample comprised tumor tissue. The receptors stem from an adult with diffuse large B cell lymphoma.

This clone was picked up a small number of times. The rearrangement links TRBV29-1 to TRBJ2-2, with 7 bases fitting TRBD2. CDR3 size: 13 residues. Germline CDR1 reads SQVTM; CDR2 reads ANQGSEA. V was clipped by 7 bases and J by 7 bases; unmatched bases: 9. CDR3 DNA sequence: TGCAGCGGACGCACTAGCGTTGGCGGGGAGCTGTTTTTT. Protein sequence: CSGRTSVGGELFF.

This clone appeared a single time. V is TRBV5-1 and J is TRBJ2-6; the match to TRBD1 covers 8 bases. Germline values: CDR1 SGHRS, CDR2 YFSETQ. The trim removed 3 bases at V and 1 base at J, leaving 6 bases unmatched. The CDR3 sequence is 17 residues long. CDR3 amino acids: CASSSRQGSSGANVLTF. The CDR3 nucleotides read TGCGCCAGCAGCTCGAGACAGGGGTCGTCTGGGGCCAACGTCCTGACTTTC. Supplemented by reference TRBV5-1 and TRBJ2-6, the full variable domain reads KAGVTQTPRYLIKTRGQQVTLSCSPISGHRSVSWYQQTPGQGLQFLFEYFSETQRNKGNFPGRFSGRQFSNSRSEMNVSTLELGDSALYLCASSSRQGSSGANVLTFGAGSRLTVL.

V and J are TRBV14 and TRBJ2-7; the D is unclear. Trimming shortened V by 2 bases and J by 0 bases, and 8 bases separated the two germline ends. Germline CDR1 is SGHDN and CDR2 is FVKESK. CDR3 length: 14 residues. The CDR3 loop is CASSQSLYSYEQYF. The CDR3 DNA is TGTGCCAGCAGCCAATCTCTCTACTCCTACGAGCAGTACTTC.

The chain is built from TRBV10-2 and TRBJ2-7; tentatively, D is TRBD2 (7 bases). Germline CDR1 reads WSHSY; CDR2 reads SAAADI. The CDR3 runs 14 residues. Trimming removed 7 bases at V and 3 bases at J, with 16 bases between. CDR3: CASTAAGEGYEQYF. The CDR3 DNA sequence: TGCGCCAGCACGGCGGCAGGGGAGGGCTACGAGCAGTACTTC.

CDR3 in amino acids: CASSLDRNQPQHF. The DNA of the CDR3 is TGCGCCAGCAGCTTAGACAGGAATCAGCCCCAGCATTTT. The V and J genes are TRBV5-1 and TRBJ1-5, with D maybe TRBD1 (6 bases). Looked up from germline, CDR1 is SGHRS and CDR2 is YFSETQ. V dropped 2 bases and J dropped 4 bases, with 7 bases sitting between them. This CDR3 has 13 amino acids.

This clone was observed a few times. The gene calls are TRBV27 and TRBJ2-3, with D possibly TRBD1 on 5 matching bases. Germline V gives CDR1 MNHEY, CDR2 SMNVEV (reference sequence). This CDR3 comprises 16 residues. Deletions cut 5 bases from V and 0 bases from J, with 15 bases between. The CDR3: CASSALQVTSTDTQYF. For the CDR3, the DNA is TGTGCCAGCAGTGCCCTACAGGTGACTAGCACAGATACGCAGTATTTT.

The chain is built from TRBV11-2 and TRBJ1-3, with no clear D. V shed 2 bases and J shed 4 bases, with 9 bases lying between them. This CDR3 is 14 amino acids long. From germline, CDR1 is SGHAT and CDR2 FQNNGV. CDR3 DNA sequence: TGTGCCAGCAGCTTACGGGGAGTCGGAAACACCATATATTTT. Amino acids: CASSLRGVGNTIYF.

The rearrangement links TRBV4-3 to TRBJ2-1; possible D gene TRBD2, 6 bases. This CDR3 has 14 residues. V lost 0 bases and J 6 bases, leaving 9 bases between the germline ends. Germline V gives CDR1 LGHNA, CDR2 YSLEER. The CDR3 coding sequence is TGCGCCAGCAGCCAAGAGGCGGGAAGCAATGAGCAGTTCTTC. Amino acid sequence: CASSQEAGSNEQFF.

This chain links TRBV2 with TRBJ2-5; TRBD1 matches at 9 bases. This CDR3 spans 13 amino acids. Looked up from germline, CDR1 is SNHLY and CDR2 is FYNNEI. Trimming cost V 7 bases and J 4 bases; bases outside gene matches: 4. The CDR3 is CASMGQGIETQYF. DNA for the CDR3: TGTGCCAGCATGGGACAGGGAATAGAGACCCAGTACTTC.

For this clone: Other nucleotide sequences in the sample specify the same CDR3. Here the CDR3 reads CASSQDPGDSGNTIYF. In DNA form, the CDR3 reads TGCGCCAGCAGCCAAGACCCAGGGGATTCTGGAAACACCATATATTTT. The chain recombines TRBV4-1 with TRBJ1-3; D is possibly TRBD1 (6 bases). This CDR3 contains 16 residues. V gave up 0 bases and J gave up 1 base, with 10 bases separating them. CDR1 MGHRA and CDR2 YSYEKL come from the germline V gene.

The CDR3 region has the DNA TGTGCCAGCAGAAGGACAGGGGAAGCTTTCTTT. The encoded protein is CASRRTGEAFF. V is TRBV2 and J is TRBJ1-1, with 8 bases identical to TRBD1. CDR1 is SNHLY, CDR2 FYNNEI, per germline. The V gene end was trimmed by 6 bases and the J gene end by 8 bases; junction bases not matched to a gene: 2. The CDR3 sequence is 11 residues long.

The CDR3 DNA sequence: TGTGCCAGCAGCTCTACCCTTGGACAGGGCCATGGCTACACCTTC. This encodes CASSSTLGQGHGYTF. The rearrangement joins TRBV7-2 to TRBJ1-2; 8 nucleotides match TRBD1. The CDR3 is made up of 15 amino acids. The V segment lost 4 bases and the J segment 6 bases; nucleotides outside the gene matches: 10. Germline assignment: CDR1 SGHTA and CDR2 FQGNSA. The whole variable domain, remainder taken from reference TRBV7-2 and TRBJ1-2, is GAGVSQSPSNKVTEKGKDVELRCDPISGHTALYWYRQSLGQGLEFLIYFQGNSAPDKSGLPSDRFSAERTGGSVSTLTIQRTQQEDSAVYLCASSSTLGQGHGYTFGSGTRLTVV.

The genes are TRBV7-2 and TRBJ2-2; 12 bases line up with TRBD1. V lost 1 base and J lost 6; bases outside the gene matches: 6. The CDR3 sequence is 17 residues long. Germline assignment: CDR1 SGHTA and CDR2 FQGNSA. CDR3 sequence reads: CASSLVAGQGAAGELFF. The DNA of the CDR3 is TGTGCCAGCAGCTTAGTGGCGGGACAGGGGGCCGCCGGGGAGCTGTTTTTT.

The V call is TRBV7-2, the J call TRBJ2-7, with 8 bases identical to TRBD1. The V segment lost 3 bases and the J segment 2 bases; nucleotides outside the gene matches: 3. The CDR3 contains 14 residues. CDR1 and CDR2 (germline): SGHTA, FQGNSA. In DNA, the CDR3 is TGTGCCAGCAGCTTGGACAGGGTGGCCTACGAGCAGTACTTC. Amino acid sequence: CASSLDRVAYEQYF.